The rows below give T cell receptor beta chains drawn from one sample of a study of cytomegalovirus exposure and HLA in healthy donors. Sequenced by immunoSEQ multiplex PCR; TCRdb stores in-frame clones only, minus some. There are about 180,000 clones in the sample; 79% occur only once, and under 0.9% lies in the top ten. Sequenced: PBMCs. The receptors here all came from a woman aged 35 to 49 in good health and CMV-seronegative. CDR3s include the opening cysteine and the closing phenylalanine or tryptophan. The order of the fields is CDR3 protein, CDR3 DNA, V gene, D gene, J gene, clone size. A D gene is named only where the DNA matches it firmly. Only part of the rows carry a size: once, few, many, or a class if the clone is expanded.

CARRGQGYEQYF	TGTGCCAGGAGGGGACAGGGATACGAGCAGTACTTC	TRBV2	TRBD1	TRBJ2-7	.
CASSILSGSNYGYTF	TGTGCCAGTAGTATCCTATCAGGGTCTAACTATGGCTACACCTTC	TRBV19	.	TRBJ1-2	.
CASSLWAGNEKLFF	TGTGCCAGCAGCTTATGGGCAGGGAATGAAAAACTGTTTTTT	TRBV7-9	.	TRBJ1-4	.
CAWSAGQGTDTQYF	TGTGCCTGGAGTGCGGGACAGGGCACAGATACGCAGTATTTT	TRBV30	TRBD1	TRBJ2-3	.
CASSTLDRTQTQYF	TGTGCCAGTAGTACCCTAGACAGGACCCAGACCCAGTACTTC	TRBV19	.	TRBJ2-5	.
CASSFLGQGAEEQYF	TGTGCCAGCAGCTTTTTAGGACAGGGGGCGGAAGAGCAGTACTTC	TRBV11-3	TRBD1	TRBJ2-7	.
CASSHSGEQYF	TGTGCCAGCAGCCATAGTGGCGAGCAGTACTTC	TRBV13	.	TRBJ2-7	.
CASSSGRALETQYF	TGTGCCAGCAGCTCGGGGAGGGCTCTGGAGACCCAGTACTTC	TRBV7-8	TRBD2	TRBJ2-5	once
CASSRDIAGWETQYF	TGCGCCAGCAGCCGGGATATAGCGGGCTGGGAGACCCAGTACTTC	TRBV4-3	TRBD2	TRBJ2-5	.
CASSLTGGTAHNEQFF	TGCGCCAGCAGCTTGACAGGGGGCACAGCGCACAATGAGCAGTTCTTC	TRBV5-1	TRBD1	TRBJ2-1	.
CASSPGAFYGYTF	TGTGCCAGTAGCCCTGGAGCTTTCTATGGCTACACCTTC	TRBV19	.	TRBJ1-2	.
CASSPSGLAGTDTQYF	TGTGCCAGCAGCCCATCCGGACTAGCGGGCACAGATACGCAGTATTTT	TRBV14	TRBD2	TRBJ2-3	.
CASSPIAIGVNTQYF	TGTGCCAGCAGCCCGATAGCGATCGGGGTAAATACGCAGTATTTT	TRBV9	.	TRBJ2-3	.
CASSGTLHSGGNEQFF	TGTGCCAGCAGCGGGACGCTACATTCAGGGGGCAATGAGCAGTTCTTC	TRBV7-9	TRBD1	TRBJ2-1	.
CASSFYGASGGPRELFF	TGTGCCAGCAGCTTTTACGGGGCTAGCGGGGGCCCTCGGGAGCTGTTTTTT	TRBV5-6	TRBD2	TRBJ2-2	once
CASRSQTGQFNEQFF	TGTGCCAGCAGGTCCCAAACGGGACAGTTTAATGAGCAGTTCTTC	TRBV7-3	TRBD1	TRBJ2-1	once
CASSPPSGGSIPDTQYF	TGCGCCAGCAGCCCCCCGTCTGGCGGGAGTATCCCAGATACGCAGTATTTT	TRBV4-1	TRBD2	TRBJ2-3	.
CASSLFRDRRYEQYF	TGTGCCAGCAGCTTGTTCCGGGACAGGCGCTACGAGCAGTACTTC	TRBV7-2	TRBD1	TRBJ2-7	.
CASSQGLREQFF	TGCGCCAGCAGCCAAGGACTACGTGAGCAGTTCTTC	TRBV4-1	.	TRBJ2-1	.
CASLVRTGNTEAFF	TGTGCCAGCCTAGTTAGGACAGGGAACACTGAAGCTTTCTTT	TRBV6-1	TRBD1	TRBJ1-1	.
CATSSPRNPNYGYTF	TGTGCCACCAGCAGCCCGCGGAACCCCAACTATGGCTACACCTTC	TRBV15	.	TRBJ1-2	.
CASSPDRGQVNEQYF	TGTGCCAGCAGCCCAGACAGGGGGCAGGTCAACGAGCAGTACTTC	TRBV7-9	TRBD1	TRBJ2-7	.
CASSFGQGRTEKLFF	TGTGCCAGCAGCTTCGGGCAGGGAAGGACTGAAAAACTGTTTTTT	TRBV5-4	.	TRBJ1-4	few
CASSLSGGGGDTQYF	TGCGCCAGCAGCTTGTCAGGGGGCGGTGGAGATACGCAGTATTTT	TRBV5-1	TRBD1	TRBJ2-3	.
CASSEYSREQFF	TGTGCCAGCAGTGAATACTCACGAGAGCAGTTCTTC	TRBV2	.	TRBJ2-1	.
CSVETGNGNTIYF	TGCAGCGTTGAGACAGGGAACGGAAACACCATATATTTT	TRBV29-1	TRBD1	TRBJ1-3	few
CASKELLGSPLHF	TGTGCCAGCAAGGAGCTTCTGGGTTCACCCCTCCACTTT	TRBV27	.	TRBJ1-6	.
CATSRFLEGAEAFF	TGTGCCACCAGCAGATTTCTTGAAGGGGCTGAAGCTTTCTTT	TRBV15	.	TRBJ1-1	.
CASSPGGADYTF	TGTGCCAGCAGCCCAGGGGGAGCCGACTACACCTTC	TRBV5-7	TRBD1	TRBJ1-2	few
CASSPRTGGGETQYF	TGTGCCAGTAGTCCGCGGACAGGGGGCGGCGAGACCCAGTACTTC	TRBV19	TRBD1	TRBJ2-5	.
CASSQVGGRAGTQYF	TGCGCCAGCAGCCAAGTCGGCGGGAGGGCCGGGACCCAGTACTTC	TRBV4-1	TRBD2	TRBJ2-5	.
CASSLVGGETSGYEQYF	TGCGCCAGCAGCTTGGTAGGGGGCGAGACTAGCGGGTACGAGCAGTACTTC	TRBV5-1	TRBD2	TRBJ2-7	.
CAISRPDRDYEQYF	TGTGCCATCAGCCGACCCGACAGGGACTACGAGCAGTACTTC	TRBV10-3	TRBD1	TRBJ2-7	.
CASSFLPQSIGYGYTF	TGCGCCAGCAGCTTCCTCCCACAGAGCATAGGCTATGGCTACACCTTC	TRBV5-1	.	TRBJ1-2	.
CASRNTGGEGYTF	TGTGCCAGTAGGAATACAGGGGGCGAAGGCTACACCTTC	TRBV19	TRBD1	TRBJ1-2	.
CASSFTTGASRGGTF	TGCGCCAGCAGCTTTACTACAGGGGCGTCTCGGGGGGGAACCTTC	TRBV5-1	TRBD1	TRBJ1-2	.
CASSQGGAGHAGELLF	TGCGCCAGCAGCCAGGGAGGGGCGGGCCACGCCGGGGAGCTGCTTTTT	TRBV4-3	TRBD2	TRBJ2-2	.
CASSLTKREGEAFF	TGTGCCAGCAGCTTAACGAAGAGGGAGGGTGAAGCTTTCTTT	TRBV7-9	.	TRBJ1-1	.
CASSLDGDNEQFF	TGTGCCAGCAGCTTAGATGGAGACAATGAGCAGTTCTTC	TRBV7-6	.	TRBJ2-1	.
CASSLDRGHEQYF	TGTGCCAGCAGCTTAGACAGGGGTCACGAGCAGTACTTC	TRBV7-3	TRBD1	TRBJ2-7	.
CASGLPLTLEAFF	TGTGCCTCGGGACTTCCCCTTACCCTTGAAGCTTTCTTT	TRBV30	.	TRBJ1-1	.
CAWRWLVNTEAFF	TGTGCCTGGAGGTGGCTAGTGAACACTGAAGCTTTCTTT	TRBV30	.	TRBJ1-1	.
CAISSGTASYGYTF	TGTGCCATCAGTTCCGGGACAGCATCCTATGGCTACACCTTC	TRBV10-3	TRBD1	TRBJ1-2	.
CASRVRDVGYSPLHF	TGTGCCAGCAGAGTCCGGGATGTGGGCTATTCACCCCTCCACTTT	TRBV6-1	.	TRBJ1-6	.
CASRGYDYSPEQFF	TGTGCCAGCAGGGGCTATGACTATTCCCCTGAGCAGTTCTTC	TRBV2	.	TRBJ2-1	.
CAWSDRGWDSPLHF	TGTGCCTGGAGTGATAGGGGTTGGGATTCACCCCTCCACTTT	TRBV30	.	TRBJ1-6	.
CASSYSQATDTQYF	TGTGCCAGCAGTTACTCACAGGCTACAGATACGCAGTATTTT	TRBV6-5	.	TRBJ2-3	.
CASSVGTDTQYF	TGTGCCAGCAGCGTCGGCACAGATACGCAGTATTTT	TRBV9	.	TRBJ2-3	.
CSVRRTDYGYTF	TGCAGCGTTCGCCGGACTGATTATGGCTACACCTTC	TRBV29-1	.	TRBJ1-2	.
CSVVGPAGAYNEQFF	TGCAGCGTTGTGGGGCCGGCGGGGGCTTACAATGAGCAGTTCTTC	TRBV29-1	.	TRBJ2-1	.